Below, 27 T cell receptor beta chains from the same sample are listed, as sequenced in a study of circulating and synovial CD4+ cells in juvenile arthritis. Some clones are missing from TCRdb's copy, which holds only in-frame ones; the method was immunoSEQ multiplex PCR. The table lists several thousand clones, around 81% of them singletons. Sequencing was performed on CD4+ T cells from synovial fluid. The receptors here all came from a human donor with juvenile idiopathic arthritis.

The rearrangement links TRBV19 to TRBJ2-2; 9 bases map to TRBD2. V shed 5 bases and J 7 bases; nucleotides not matched to a gene: 17. Germline V gene sequence: CDR1 LNHDA, CDR2 SQIVND (reference sequence). The CDR3 totals 18 residues. The CDR3 nucleotides read TGTGCCAGTAGTCCTTCGATAACTAGCGGGCGCTTCGGCGGGGAGCTGTTTTTT. As protein: CASSPSITSGRFGGELFF.

This clone was detected only once. This rearrangement joins TRBV7-6 to TRBJ2-5; the match to TRBD2 covers 10 bases. With 3 bases clipped from V and 2 bases from J, the junction kept 6 bases outside the gene matches. The germline gives CDR1 SGHVS, CDR2 FNYEAQ. CDR3 length: 16 amino acids. The DNA for the CDR3 is TGTGCCAGCAGCTTGGCCCTAGCGGGGGCTCAAGAGACCCAGTACTTC. Residues: CASSLALAGAQETQYF.

The chain is built from TRBV6-5 and TRBJ1-2, with D maybe TRBD1 (5 bases). V lost 5 bases and J 4 bases, leaving 14 bases between the germline ends. This CDR3 region has 14 residues. Germline values: CDR1 MNHEY, CDR2 SVGAGI. The CDR3 nucleotides are TGTGCCAGCAGTCTCGACAGTAGAAGCTATGGCTACACCTTC. Amino acids: CASSLDSRSYGYTF.

This clone was seen once. This rearrangement joins TRBV7-2 to TRBJ2-7; 7 bases are shared with TRBD2. Trimming at V came to 1 base and at J to 0 bases, leaving 9 bases not matched to a gene. The CDR3 spans 17 residues. The germline V gene encodes CDR1 SGHTA and CDR2 FQGNSA. CDR3 residues: CASSLVAGVPSSYEQYF. CDR3 sequence (DNA): TGTGCCAGCAGCTTAGTGGCGGGGGTACCGAGCTCCTACGAGCAGTACTTC.

The gene calls are TRBV5-6 and TRBJ2-5; 11 nucleotides match TRBD2. CDR1 SGHDT and CDR2 YYEEEE come from the germline V gene. The CDR3 loop spans 17 amino acids. Trimming cost V 4 bases and J 5 bases; bases outside gene matches: 13. The DNA for the CDR3 is TGTGCCAGCAGCCGTCTGCCTAGCGGGGGGTCGAGGGAGACCCAGTACTTC. The encoded protein is CASSRLPSGGSRETQYF.

The chain couples TRBV7-8 to TRBJ1-5, with 8 bases fitting TRBD1. This CDR3 has 18 residues. V gave up 5 bases and J gave up 0 bases; unmatched junction bases: 12. Germline V gene sequence: CDR1 SGHVS, CDR2 FQNEAQ. Here the CDR3 reads CASSAGTGSFDSNQPQHF. The CDR3 region has the DNA TGTGCCAGCAGCGCCGGGACAGGCTCCTTTGATAGCAATCAGCCCCAGCATTTT.

V usage is TRBV30 and J usage is TRBJ1-1; the D gene is possibly TRBD1 (5 bases). V was trimmed by 6 bases and J by 0 bases, leaving 14 bases between them. Germline CDR1 and CDR2: GTSNPN and SVGIG (reference sequence). The CDR3 is 14 residues long. CDR3 sequence reads: CACQTGLMNTEAFF. The DNA for the CDR3 is TGTGCCTGTCAAACGGGACTGATGAACACTGAAGCTTTCTTT.

This clone is labeled as large. The chain joins TRBV10-3 to TRBJ1-1, with D hard to call. The germline V gene encodes CDR1 ENHRY and CDR2 SYGVKD. CDR3 length: 13 amino acids. V was shortened by 4 bases and J by 0 bases, with 6 bases between the two germline ends. As DNA, the CDR3 is TGTGCCATCAGTGGGCAGATGAACACTGAAGCTTTCTTT. It encodes CAISGQMNTEAFF.

This chain links TRBV19 with TRBJ2-3, with TRBD2 matching 7 bases. With 1 base clipped from V and 4 bases from J, the junction kept 11 bases outside the gene matches. Per germline, CDR1 LNHDA and CDR2 SQIVND (reference sequence). The CDR3 is 17 residues long. DNA for the CDR3: TGTGCCAGTAGTATAGGACGGACTAGTAGTTTTCCAGATACGCAGTATTTT. Translation: CASSIGRTSSFPDTQYF.

This rearrangement joins TRBV5-1 to TRBJ2-1, with D maybe TRBD1 (5 bases). Germline CDR1 is SGHRS and CDR2 is YFSETQ. With 4 bases removed from V and 4 bases from J, the gap between germline ends came to 15 bases. This CDR3 has 15 amino acids. The CDR3 here is CASSPTLRGYNEQFF. The DNA for the CDR3 is TGCGCCAGCAGCCCTACGTTAAGGGGTTACAATGAGCAGTTCTTC.

This clone was seen only a few times. The rearrangement uses TRBV5-1 and TRBJ1-1; 8 nucleotides match TRBD1. The CDR3 has 15 residues. CDR1 and CDR2 (germline): SGHRS, YFSETQ. J lost 7 bases, V lost 0 bases, and 8 bases had no gene match. CDR3 loop: CASSLGGGQGNEAFF. The CDR3 bases are TGCGCCAGCAGCTTGGGGGGCGGACAGGGCAATGAAGCTTTCTTT.

The CDR3 DNA is TGCGCCAGCAGCCCCGGACAGGGGGACCATCAGCCCCAGCATTTT. This translates into CASSPGQGDHQPQHF. The chain uses TRBV5-1 and TRBJ1-5; TRBD1 matches at 10 bases. After removal of 4 bases from V and 5 bases from J, the junction contained 6 bases not matched to a gene. CDR1 SGHRS and CDR2 YFSETQ come from the germline V gene. The CDR3 totals 15 residues.

This chain uses TRBV27 with TRBJ2-7; 7 bases map to TRBD1. There are 14 residues in the CDR3. The junction had 10 bases not matched to a gene; V was cut back by 6 bases and J by 5 bases. CDR1 is MNHEY, CDR2 SMNVEV, per germline (reference sequence). The CDR3 nucleotides read TGTGCCAGCAGACACTCAGACAGGGTGAACGAGCAGTACTTC. This gives the protein CASRHSDRVNEQYF.

The chain carries TRBV29-1 and TRBJ1-2; D is unresolved. This CDR3 contains 11 residues. The V end was cut by 5 bases, the J end by 8 bases, with 12 bases between. Germline lookup yields CDR1 SQVTM and CDR2 ANQGSEA. The CDR3 loop is CSVLSGNGYTF. CDR3 in DNA: TGCAGCGTTCTGTCAGGAAACGGCTACACCTTC.

J is TRBJ1-2 and V is TRBV7-9, with TRBD1 as a possible D gene (5 bases). The V end lost 8 bases, the J end lost 0 bases, and 10 bases lay between the germline ends. Germline values: CDR1 SEHNR, CDR2 FQNEAQ (reference sequence). This CDR3 is built from 13 residues. CDR3 protein: CASGHSSNYGYTF. In DNA form, the CDR3 reads TGTGCCAGCGGACACTCTTCTAACTATGGCTACACCTTC.

V usage is TRBV6-6 and J usage is TRBJ1-4; the D gene is possibly TRBD1 (5 bases). The CDR3 runs 14 residues. V lost 0 bases, J lost 10 bases, and 12 bases lay in between. CDR1 MNHNY and CDR2 SVGAGI come from the germline V gene (reference sequence). CDR3 DNA: TGTGCCAGCAGTTACTCGAGTTTCGGGGGAAAACTGTTTTTT. As protein: CASSYSSFGGKLFF.

This clone was seen just once. J is TRBJ2-3 and V is TRBV29-1; no definite D call. The CDR3 covers 10 residues. Germline V gene data show CDR1 as SQVTM and CDR2 as ANQGSEA. V was pared by 8 bases and J by 2 bases, with 5 bases between. Here the CDR3 reads CSTNTDTQYF. The CDR3 DNA is TGCAGCACAAACACAGATACGCAGTATTTT.

The chain combines TRBV18 with TRBJ2-7; unclear D gene. The germline gives CDR1 KGHSH, CDR2 LQKENI. Deletions cut 2 bases from V and 6 bases from J, with 11 bases between. CDR3 length: 13 amino acids. This CDR3 reads CASSPWLPPEQYF. The CDR3 DNA sequence: TGTGCCAGCTCACCATGGCTTCCGCCCGAGCAGTACTTC.

This chain links TRBV11-2 with TRBJ2-3; 11 bases agree with TRBD2. Looked up from germline, CDR1 is SGHAT and CDR2 is FQNNGV. V gave up 5 bases and J gave up 5 bases; unmatched junction bases: 9. The CDR3 sequence is 16 residues long. The CDR3, as DNA: TGTGCCAGCAGCCAGAATAGCGGGGGGGCCAGAGATACGCAGTATTTT. Its translation: CASSQNSGGARDTQYF.

J is TRBJ1-5 and V is TRBV6-5; 8 bases fit TRBD1. Trimming took 5 bases from V and 5 from J; bases not matched to a gene: 2. The CDR3 consists of 13 residues. Germline V CDR1 and CDR2: MNHEY, SVGAGI. In DNA, the CDR3 is TGTGCCAGCAGTAGGACAGGGTATCAGCCCCAGCATTTT. Translated, it gives CASSRTGYQPQHF.

This clone was counted a few times. The chain recombines TRBV7-8 with TRBJ1-6; TRBD1 agrees at 7 bases. The V gene end was trimmed by 3 bases and the J gene end by 7 bases; junction bases not matched to a gene: 6. In germline, CDR1 is SGHVS, CDR2 FQNEAQ. This CDR3 comprises 15 residues. CDR3 nucleotide sequence: TGTGCCAGCAGCTTTCAGGGGGACTCCAATTCACCCCTCCACTTT. This encodes CASSFQGDSNSPLHF.

The chain carries TRBV7-2 and TRBJ1-3; D is ambiguous. Germline V CDR1 and CDR2: SGHTA, FQGNSA. V was shortened by 1 base and J by 6 bases, with 16 bases between the two germline ends. The CDR3 totals 16 residues. The CDR3: CASSLGWGGPENTIYF. The CDR3 DNA follows: TGTGCCAGCAGCTTAGGATGGGGAGGCCCTGAAAACACCATATATTTT.

The V gene is TRBV14, the J gene TRBJ1-1; D gene ambiguous. The CDR3 is 13 residues long. Germline V CDR1 and CDR2: SGHDN, FVKESK. V dropped 6 bases and J dropped 2 bases, with 10 bases sitting between them. The CDR3 region has the DNA TGTGCCAGCAGTTTCCTTCCCAACACTGAAGCTTTCTTT. Translated, it gives CASSFLPNTEAFF. The full variable domain, with the rest looked up from reference TRBV14 and TRBJ1-1, is EAGVTQFPSHSVIEKGQTVTLRCDPISGHDNLYWYRRVMGKEIKFLLHFVKESKQDESGMPNNRFLAERTGGTYSTLKVQPAELEDSGVYFCASSFLPNTEAFFGQGTRLTVV.

A few counts support this clone. A read error may account for a junction end that differs from germline. The sample has other DNA sequences that encode this CDR3 too. The chain links TRBV6-1 to TRBJ1-6; unclear D gene. The germline V gene has CDR1 MNHNS and CDR2 SASEGT. This CDR3 contains 15 residues. CDR3 nucleotides: TGTGCCAGCAGTGAAGCTCCGAGGGATAATTCCCCCCTCCACTTT. The encoded protein is CASSEAPRDNSPLHF.

Concerning this clone itself: The junction departs from germline at one end; a sequencing error may be responsible. The identical CDR3 is also encoded by other nucleotide sequences in the sample. The rearrangement links TRBV7-2 to TRBJ2-1; TRBD2 matches at 11 bases. CDR1 is SGHTA, CDR2 FQGNSA, per germline. The CDR3 spans 16 residues. DNA for the CDR3: TGCGCCAGCAGCTTAATTGGGACTAGCGGTTACAATGAGCAGTTCTTC. Encoded protein: CASSLIGTSGYNEQFF. Full variable domain (missing parts from reference TRBV7-2 and TRBJ2-1): GAGVSQSPSNKVTEKGKDVELRCDPISGHTALYWYRQSLGQGLEFLIYFQGNSAPDKSGLPSDRFSAERTGGSVSTLTIQRTQQEDSAVYLCASSLIGTSGYNEQFFGPGTRLTVL.

The CDR3 DNA reads TGTGCCAGTACCGTCCAGGGGAACTATGGCTACACCTTC. This translates into CASTVQGNYGYTF. The chain joins TRBV19 to TRBJ1-2; D is perhaps TRBD1 (6 bases). Trimming removed 7 bases from V and 2 bases from J, with 11 bases in between. The germline V gene has CDR1 LNHDA and CDR2 SQIVND (reference sequence). CDR3 length equals 13 residues.

V and J are TRBV29-1 and TRBJ1-1, with 9 bases lining up with TRBD1. This CDR3 has 14 amino acids. Germline V CDR1 and CDR2: SQVTM, ANQGSEA. The V and J ends lost 2 bases and 2 bases, in that order; junction bases with no gene match: 3. As DNA, the CDR3 is TGCAGCGTTGAAACAGGGGGCCTAAACACTGAAGCTTTCTTT. Translated: CSVETGGLNTEAFF.